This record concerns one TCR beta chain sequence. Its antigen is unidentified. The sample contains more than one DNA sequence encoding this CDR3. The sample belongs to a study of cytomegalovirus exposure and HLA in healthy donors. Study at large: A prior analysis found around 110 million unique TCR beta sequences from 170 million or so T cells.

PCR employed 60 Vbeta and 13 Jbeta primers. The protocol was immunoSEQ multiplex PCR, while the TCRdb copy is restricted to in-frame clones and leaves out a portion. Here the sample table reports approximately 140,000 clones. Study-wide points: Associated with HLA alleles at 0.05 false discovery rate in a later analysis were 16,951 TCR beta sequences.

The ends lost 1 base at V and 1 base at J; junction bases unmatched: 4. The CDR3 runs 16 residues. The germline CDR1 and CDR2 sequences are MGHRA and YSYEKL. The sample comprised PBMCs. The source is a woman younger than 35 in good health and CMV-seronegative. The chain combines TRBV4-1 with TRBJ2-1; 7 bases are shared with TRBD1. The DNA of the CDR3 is TGCGCCAGCAGCCAAGGAGCAGGGGGATCCTACAATGAGCAGTTCTTC. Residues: CASSQGAGGSYNEQFF.